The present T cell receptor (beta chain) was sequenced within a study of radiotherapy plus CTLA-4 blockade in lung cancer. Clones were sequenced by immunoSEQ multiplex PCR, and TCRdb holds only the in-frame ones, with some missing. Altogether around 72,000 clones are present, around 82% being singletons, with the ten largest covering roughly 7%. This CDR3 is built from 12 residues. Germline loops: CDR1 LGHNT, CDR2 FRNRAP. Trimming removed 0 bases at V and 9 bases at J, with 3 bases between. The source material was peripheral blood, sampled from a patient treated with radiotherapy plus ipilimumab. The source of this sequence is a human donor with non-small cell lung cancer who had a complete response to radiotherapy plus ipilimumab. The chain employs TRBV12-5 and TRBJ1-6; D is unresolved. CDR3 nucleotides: TGTGCTAGTGGTTTGGTACGTTCACCCCTCCACTTT. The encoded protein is CASGLVRSPLHF.